The 32 T cell receptor beta chains below were found in one sample sequenced in a study of CD8 T cells in ankylosing spondylitis. The study, taken as a whole, reports: Made up of several highly homologous variants, a TCR beta motif appeared characteristic of ankylosing spondylitis blood.

Antigen specificity for these receptors is unknown. TCRdb analysed the 5' RACE reads with MiXCR anew, one entry per CDR3 protein. Altogether fewer than 650,000 distinct CDR3 sequences are present, roughly 13% being singletons, with the ten largest covering 6.5% to 7%. Sequences were obtained from blood, either unsorted or a sorted T cell fraction (not recorded which). Source of these receptors: a male donor with ankylosing spondylitis.

The chain couples TRBV5-1 to TRBJ2-2; D not certain. Trimming took 1 base from V and 0 from J, leaving 4 bases between them. Per the germline V gene, CDR1 is SGHRS and CDR2 is YFSETQ. The CDR3 loop spans 14 amino acids. The CDR3 nucleotides read TGCGCCAGCAGCTTGATCACGAACACCGGGGAGCTGTTTTTT. It codes for CASSLITNTGELFF.

This clonotype showed up many times. J is TRBJ2-5 and V is TRBV11-2; the D gene could be TRBD1 or TRBD2 (5 bases each). V shed 5 bases and J shed 5 bases, with 15 bases lying between them. CDR3 length: 14 amino acids. Looked up from germline, CDR1 is SGHAT and CDR2 is FQNNGV. CDR3 nucleotide sequence: TGTGCCAGCAGCCAACAGGACCCGGGGGAGACCCAGTACTTC. Translation: CASSQQDPGETQYF.

This clonotype was detected a few times. The chain is built from TRBV5-4 and TRBJ2-1, with unresolved D. From germline, CDR1 is SGHNT and CDR2 YYREEE (reference sequence). This CDR3 region has 12 residues. Trimming took off 2 bases at V and 10 bases at J, with 10 bases between the two ends. The CDR3 sequence: CASSFFSREQFF. The CDR3 nucleotides are TGTGCCAGCAGCTTTTTTTCGCGGGAGCAGTTCTTC.

DNA for the CDR3: TGTGCCAGCAGCCGGGGACAGCACCGGTCCCCGAATGAGCAGTTCTTC. Protein product: CASSRGQHRSPNEQFF. The chain uses TRBV3-1 and TRBJ2-1, with TRBD1 matching over 7 bases. Trimming took 4 bases from V and 7 from J; bases not matched to a gene: 13. CDR3 length: 16 residues. CDR1 LGHDT and CDR2 YNNKEL come from the germline V gene (reference sequence).

The CDR3 DNA reads as TGCGCCAGCAGCCCCGAAGGACAGGGGAGGGGTCAGCCCCAGCATTTT. Translating gives CASSPEGQGRGQPQHF. The rearrangement uses TRBV5-1 and TRBJ1-5; 9 bases map to TRBD1. Looked up from germline, CDR1 is SGHRS and CDR2 is YFSETQ. CDR3 length equals 16 residues. V was clipped by 4 bases and J by 6 bases; unmatched bases: 11. Full variable domain (outside the CDR3, taken from reference TRBV5-1 and TRBJ1-5): KAGVTQTPRYLIKTRGQQVTLSCSPISGHRSVSWYQQTPGQGLQFLFEYFSETQRNKGNFPGRFSGRQFSNSRSEMNVSTLELGDSALYLCASSPEGQGRGQPQHFGDGTRLSIL.

The genes are TRBV11-2 and TRBJ2-7, with 9 bases aligning to TRBD2. There are 15 residues in the CDR3. Germline CDR1 and CDR2: SGHAT and FQNNGV. V was clipped by 3 bases and J by 6 bases; unmatched bases: 9. This CDR3 is CASSFSGTSIREQYF. The CDR3 DNA reads as TGTGCCAGCAGCTTCTCCGGGACTAGCATTCGCGAGCAGTACTTC.

This clonotype was seen at least ten times. V usage is TRBV2 and J usage is TRBJ2-7, with 7 nucleotides matching TRBD1. J gave up 1 base and V 6 bases, and 0 bases lay outside the gene matches. CDR1 and CDR2 (germline): SNHLY, FYNNEI. This CDR3 region has 12 residues. The CDR3 DNA reads TGTGCCAGCAGGGGACAGTCCTACGAGCAGTACGTC. Amino acids: CASRGQSYEQYV.

Only a few counts were recorded for this clonotype. V is TRBV21-1 and J is TRBJ1-6; TRBD1, as called in the table, went unchecked against the DNA. TRBV21-1 is marked as a pseudogene. CDR3 length: 15 residues. The CDR3: CASSKVPGRNSPLHF. The CDR3 nucleotides are TGTGCCAGCAGCAAAGTCCCAGGGAGAAATTCACCCCTCCACTTT.

This clonotype was detected only a few times. The chain carries TRBV20-1 and TRBJ2-6; 14 bases map to TRBD2. Trimming removed 1 base from V and 3 bases from J; junction bases left unmatched: 11. CDR1 and CDR2 (germline): DFQATT, SNEGSKA (reference sequence). The CDR3 consists of 20 residues. CDR3 region: CSARGIMGTSGSGGANVLTF. CDR3 DNA sequence: TGCAGTGCTAGAGGGATCATGGGGACTAGCGGGAGTGGTGGGGCCAACGTCCTGACTTTC.

This clonotype has just a few counts. This chain connects TRBV10-2 to TRBJ2-4; 10 bases match TRBD2. CDR3 length equals 15 residues. Unmatched junction bases numbered 10, after V lost 6 bases and J lost 8 bases. In germline, CDR1 is WSHSY, CDR2 SAAADI. CDR3 region: CASSPSGRAVDIQYF. The DNA of the CDR3 is TGCGCCAGCAGCCCCAGCGGGAGGGCCGTGGACATTCAGTACTTC.

This chain uses TRBV19 with TRBJ2-7, with D possibly being TRBD2 (6 bases). V was cut by 1 base and J by 6 bases, with 13 bases left in between. Germline V gene lookup returns CDR1 LNHDA and CDR2 SQIVND (reference sequence). CDR3 length: 14 residues. The CDR3 DNA follows: TGTGCCAGTAGTATAGCTCCGGGAGTAGGCGAGCAGTACTTC. This codes for CASSIAPGVGEQYF. The whole variable domain, filled in from reference TRBV19 and TRBJ2-7, reads DGGITQSPKYLFRKEGQNVTLSCEQNLNHDAMYWYRQDPGQGLRLIYYSQIVNDFQKGDIAEGYSVSREKKESFPLTVTSAQKNPTAFYLCASSIAPGVGEQYFGPGTRLTVT.

V is TRBV10-3 and J is TRBJ1-2; D ambiguous. CDR1 is ENHRY and CDR2 is SYGVKD in the germline V gene. The CDR3 sequence is 12 residues long. Trimming took off 1 base at V and 8 bases at J, with 8 bases between the two ends. In DNA form, the CDR3 reads TGTGCCATCAGTGAGTTGAGGGAAGGCTACACCTTC. Protein sequence: CAISELREGYTF.

In its sample, this clonotype was seen a few times. This chain connects TRBV6-2 or TRBV6-3 to TRBJ2-1; 7 nucleotides agree with TRBD2. V gave up 4 bases and J gave up 6 bases; unmatched junction bases: 6. The CDR3 totals 14 residues. Germline CDR1 reads MNHEY; CDR2 reads SVGEGT. The CDR3 is CASSSLAGANEQFF. The DNA for the CDR3 is TGTGCCAGCAGTTCCCTTGCGGGAGCCAATGAGCAGTTCTTC.

This chain joins TRBV5-1 and TRBJ1-5, with D perhaps matching TRBD1 (5 bases). The germline V and J ends were trimmed by 5 bases and 3 bases, with 9 bases remaining between them. There are 13 residues in the CDR3. The germline gives CDR1 SGHRS, CDR2 YFSETQ. The CDR3 loop is CASRAGFNQPQHF. The CDR3 coding sequence is TGCGCCAGCAGAGCAGGGTTCAATCAGCCCCAGCATTTT.

This clonotype occurred a few times. The chain carries TRBV20-1 and TRBJ2-5, with TRBD2 as a possible D gene (6 bases). The CDR3 consists of 14 residues. Per germline, CDR1 DFQATT and CDR2 SNEGSKA (reference sequence). The germline V and J ends were trimmed by 5 bases and 5 bases, with 18 bases remaining between them. In DNA form, the CDR3 reads TGCAGTGCTCGGGACTTGAGGGGCCGGGAGACCCAGTACTTC. Translated, it gives CSARDLRGRETQYF.

This clonotype was seen at least ten times. The chain employs TRBV4-1 and TRBJ1-5; 10 bases align to TRBD1. The trim removed 2 bases at V and 2 bases at J, leaving 3 bases unmatched. This CDR3 contains 16 residues. From germline, CDR1 is MGHRA and CDR2 YSYEKL. The CDR3 protein is CASSQPTGGGNQPQHF. CDR3 nucleotides: TGCGCCAGCAGCCAACCGACAGGGGGCGGCAATCAGCCCCAGCATTTT.

This clonotype was observed a handful of times. V gene TRBV20-1 combines with J gene TRBJ2-1; no reliable D call. Germline assignment: CDR1 DFQATT and CDR2 SNEGSKA (reference sequence). V lost 0 bases and J 8 bases, leaving 20 bases between the germline ends. This CDR3 spans 16 amino acids. In DNA form, the CDR3 reads TGCAGTGCTAGAGATGGTACACCTAATCCTCGGGATGAGCAGTTCTTC. Translated, it gives CSARDGTPNPRDEQFF.

The chain employs TRBV24-1 and TRBJ2-3; D may be TRBD1 (6 bases). CDR1 and CDR2 from the germline V gene are KGHDR and SFDVKD. Trimming shortened V by 6 bases and J by 1 base, and 16 bases separated the two germline ends. The length of the CDR3 is 16 residues. Here the CDR3 DNA reads TGTGCCACCAGTAAAACCCGACAGGCCGGCACAGATACGCAGTATTTT. Encoded protein: CATSKTRQAGTDTQYF.

V gene TRBV30 combines with J gene TRBJ2-7; D remains unclear. CDR3 length: 13 residues. V lost 2 bases to trimming and J lost 2 bases, with 10 bases between them. Germline CDR1 GTSNPN, CDR2 SVGIG (reference sequence). This CDR3 is CAWSFWETYEQYV. CDR3 coding DNA: TGTGCCTGGAGTTTTTGGGAAACCTACGAGCAGTACGTC.

This clonotype appeared a few times. The chain employs TRBV24-1 and TRBJ2-1, with TRBD1 identical over 10 bases. CDR1 is KGHDR and CDR2 is SFDVKD in the germline V gene. V dropped 3 bases and J dropped 10; count of bases not matched to a gene: 8. The CDR3 totals 15 residues. The CDR3 spells CATSDPGTGVGEQFF. The CDR3 coding sequence is TGTGCCACCAGTGATCCCGGGACAGGGGTCGGGGAGCAGTTCTTC.

This clonotype turned up a few times. The V and J genes are TRBV12-3 or TRBV12-4 and TRBJ2-2; TRBD1 matches 9 bases. The CDR3 is 17 residues long. The junction had 7 bases not matched to a gene; V was cut back by 0 bases and J by 5 bases. This CDR3 is CASSLATGGEITGELFF. In DNA, the CDR3 is TGTGCCAGCAGTTTAGCGACAGGGGGAGAAATTACCGGGGAGCTGTTTTTT.

This clonotype was recorded at least ten times. The chain has TRBV5-1 and TRBJ2-2; 8 bases map to TRBD2. Trimming removed 8 bases from V and 4 bases from J; junction bases left unmatched: 7. Germline V gene sequence: CDR1 SGHRS, CDR2 YFSETQ. This CDR3 has 14 residues. The DNA of the CDR3 is TGCGCCAGTCAAGCGGGAGTGCTCACCGGGGAGCTGTTTTTT. Its translation: CASQAGVLTGELFF.

Regarding this clonotype: This sequence may be a read error, since a much larger clone differs from it by one base. The J gene is TRBJ2-5, the V gene TRBV5-1, with 9 bases identical to TRBD1. The ends lost 4 bases at V and 5 bases at J; junction bases unmatched: 6. CDR3 size: 14 residues. Germline V lookup: CDR1 SGHRS, CDR2 YFSETQ. The CDR3 DNA follows: TGCGCCAGCAGCACGGGACAGGGAGTGGAGACCCAGTACTTC. This translates into CASSTGQGVETQYF.

This clonotype came up a few times. The chain employs TRBV12-3 or TRBV12-4 and TRBJ2-7, with a tentative D call TRBD2 (5 bases). The CDR3 is 14 residues long. V gave up 4 bases and J gave up 0 bases, with 10 bases separating them. The DNA of the CDR3 is TGTGCCAGCAGTTCTAAGACTACCTCCTACGAGCAGTACTTC. Residues: CASSSKTTSYEQYF.

The chain is built from TRBV5-5 and TRBJ2-6, with a possible D match to TRBD2 (5 bases). The CDR3 has 15 amino acids. Germline V gives CDR1 SGHKS, CDR2 YYEKEE (reference sequence). The ends were cut back, 7 bases at V and 3 bases at J, with 14 bases in the middle. The CDR3 coding sequence is TGTGCCAGCTACGAGGGCGGTGGTGGGGCCAACGTCCTGACTTTC. As protein: CASYEGGGGANVLTF.

The V call is TRBV20-1, the J call TRBJ2-5, with D perhaps assigned TRBD1 or TRBD2 (5 bases each). Trimming took off 0 bases at V and 2 bases at J, with 10 bases between the two ends. In germline, CDR1 is DFQATT, CDR2 SNEGSKA (reference sequence). This CDR3 region has 14 residues. The CDR3: CSARDLGDQETQYF. The CDR3 nucleotides read TGCAGTGCTAGAGACCTGGGGGATCAAGAGACCCAGTACTTC.

A few counts support this clonotype. This chain links TRBV3-1 with TRBJ1-1; D remains ambiguous. This CDR3 is built from 13 residues. The germline CDR1 and CDR2 sequences are LGHDT and YNNKEL (reference sequence). V gave up 1 base and J gave up 8 bases, with 11 bases separating them. The CDR3 spells CASSQGSYREAFF. In DNA form, the CDR3 reads TGTGCCAGCAGCCAAGGTTCGTATCGGGAAGCTTTCTTT.

This clonotype was recorded at least ten times. The gene calls are TRBV7-8 and TRBJ1-3; D not certain. Trimming removed 2 bases from V and 1 base from J, with 9 bases in between. The CDR3 is 15 amino acids. CDR1 is SGHVS, CDR2 FQNEAQ, per germline. As DNA, the CDR3 is TGTGCCAGCAGCTTAAAAGTGGATTCTGGAAACACCATATATTTT. Encoded protein: CASSLKVDSGNTIYF.

This clonotype has more than one count but fewer than ten. The V gene is TRBV4-1, the J gene TRBJ2-1; 8 bases fit TRBD2. The CDR3 has 21 amino acids. Trimming took 2 bases from V and 0 from J; bases not matched to a gene: 18. Germline CDR1 is MGHRA and CDR2 is YSYEKL. The CDR3 reads CASSQRRKVGSGSYSYNEQFF. CDR3 bases: TGCGCCAGCAGCCAACGACGGAAGGTTGGAAGCGGGAGTTACTCCTACAATGAGCAGTTCTTC.

This clonotype has only a few counts. The rearrangement links TRBV20-1 to TRBJ1-5, with unresolved D. The length of the CDR3 is 15 residues. Germline V lookup: CDR1 DFQATT, CDR2 SNEGSKA (reference sequence). V was pared by 8 bases and J by 1 base, with 18 bases between. As DNA, the CDR3 is TGCAGTACTACTAAGGGTGCGGGGAGCAATCAGCCCCAGCATTTT. Translating it yields CSTTKGAGSNQPQHF.

The chain uses TRBV24-1 and TRBJ2-1; 11 nucleotides align to TRBD2. The CDR3 loop spans 16 amino acids. The germline V gene encodes CDR1 KGHDR and CDR2 SFDVKD. The trim removed 4 bases at V and 7 bases at J, leaving 8 bases unmatched. The DNA of the CDR3 is TGTGCCACCAGTGAGATAGCGGGAGGGCCTCGGAATGAGCAGTTCTTC. Residues: CATSEIAGGPRNEQFF.

The chain links TRBV15 to TRBJ1-1, with 10 bases fitting TRBD1. The V and J ends lost 5 bases and 7 bases, in that order; junction bases with no gene match: 16. Germline loops: CDR1 LNHNV, CDR2 YYDKDF (reference sequence). This CDR3 has 17 residues. The CDR3 loop reads CATSDLPGTGVRDEAFF. DNA of the CDR3: TGTGCCACCAGCGATTTACCCGGGACAGGGGTGAGGGATGAAGCTTTCTTT.